Shown below are 29 T cell receptor beta chains from a single sample sequenced in a study of blood T cell repertoires in COVID-19. Libraries were prepared by immunoSEQ multiplex PCR; TCRdb keeps only in-frame clonotypes and omits some of them. The sample lists 300,000 to 450,000 clones; about 90% were seen once. Material for sequencing was peripheral blood. The receptors derive from a woman aged 60-75 years with COVID-19, enrolled during active disease.

V is TRBV9 and J is TRBJ2-7; 7 nucleotides line up with TRBD1. This CDR3 is built from 15 residues. With V trimmed by 0 bases and J by 6 bases, 9 bases remained unmatched. Germline-derived CDR1 and CDR2 are SGDLS and YYNGEE. In DNA form, the CDR3 reads TGTGCCAGCAGCGTAGAGGGGGCCGAGACGGGCGAGCAGTACTTC. Its translation: CASSVEGAETGEQYF.

The rearrangement uses TRBV7-8 and TRBJ1-5; D remains unclear. This CDR3 comprises 18 residues. The germline gives CDR1 SGHVS, CDR2 FQNEAQ. Trimming took 4 bases from V and 0 from J, leaving 19 bases between them. The CDR3 here is CASSSDFSGLHSNQPQHF. The CDR3 nucleotides read TGTGCCAGCAGCTCCGACTTTTCCGGGTTACATAGCAATCAGCCCCAGCATTTT.

The genes are TRBV28 and TRBJ2-7; 9 bases map to TRBD1. The CDR3 covers 14 residues. In germline, CDR1 is MDHEN, CDR2 SYDVKM. V was clipped by 6 bases and J by 1 base; unmatched bases: 4. The CDR3 nucleotides read TGTGCCAGCAGGGATGGACAGGGGTCCTACGAGCAGTACTTC. Residues: CASRDGQGSYEQYF.

The V call is TRBV5-4, the J call TRBJ2-4, with D tentatively TRBD1 (5 bases). Per germline, CDR1 SGHNT and CDR2 YYREEE (reference sequence). The V end lost 0 bases, the J end lost 7 bases, and 17 bases lay between the germline ends. This CDR3 contains 16 residues. In DNA, the CDR3 is TGTGCCAGCAGCTTGGGGGGTGTGAAGGGGCCCAACATTCAGTACTTC. Amino acids: CASSLGGVKGPNIQYF.

This sequence joins TRBV5-6 and TRBJ2-5, with a possible D match to TRBD1 (6 bases). The V gene lost 0 bases and the J gene lost 3 bases, with 6 bases spanning the gap. The CDR3 has 13 amino acids. The V gene's germline CDR1 is SGHDT and CDR2 YYEEEE. CDR3 sequence: CASSLGTEETQYF. In DNA, the CDR3 is TGTGCCAGCAGCTTGGGGACAGAAGAGACCCAGTACTTC.

DNA for the CDR3: TGCGCCAGCAGAATCAGGGGTGGTGGCTACACCTTC. Residues: CASRIRGGGYTF. This chain links TRBV5-1 with TRBJ1-2; a possible D gene is TRBD1 (6 bases). The V gene's germline CDR1 is SGHRS and CDR2 YFSETQ. This CDR3 spans 12 amino acids. V was cut by 5 bases and J by 7 bases, with 12 bases left in between.

J is TRBJ1-2 and V is TRBV7-2; 9 positions agree with TRBD1. This CDR3 is built from 15 residues. From germline, CDR1 is SGHTA and CDR2 FQGNSA. V shed 5 bases, J shed 2 bases, and the junction held 6 bases outside the gene matches. The CDR3 DNA is TGTGCCAGCAGCCCTAGACAGGGGGAAAACTATGGCTACACCTTC. Its protein product is CASSPRQGENYGYTF.

This rearrangement joins TRBV19 to TRBJ2-1; D perhaps matches TRBD2 (6 bases). Germline-derived CDR1 and CDR2 are LNHDA and SQIVND (reference sequence). The germline V and J ends were trimmed by 10 bases and 1 base, with 11 bases remaining between them. The length of the CDR3 is 13 residues. CDR3 residues: CATRDSSYNEQFF. CDR3 coding DNA: TGTGCCACCAGGGACTCGTCCTACAATGAGCAGTTCTTC.

The chain's CDR3 is CASSEDFSGGYTYQETQYF. CDR3 nucleotides: TGTGCCAGCAGTGAAGATTTTAGCGGGGGGTATACGTACCAAGAGACCCAGTACTTC. The chain couples TRBV6-1 to TRBJ2-5; 10 nucleotides line up with TRBD2. J gave up 0 bases and V 1 base, and 11 bases lay outside the gene matches. In germline, CDR1 is MNHNS, CDR2 SASEGT. The CDR3 runs 19 residues.

The chain is built from TRBV7-2 and TRBJ2-7; the match to TRBD2 covers 7 bases. CDR1 and CDR2 (germline): SGHTA, FQGNSA. The V segment lost 0 bases and the J segment 0 bases; nucleotides outside the gene matches: 2. The CDR3 has 15 amino acids. This chain's CDR3 is CASSLAGTNSYEQYF. The CDR3 region has the DNA TGTGCCAGCAGCTTAGCGGGGACTAACTCCTACGAGCAGTACTTC.

The chain recombines TRBV20-1 with TRBJ1-4; D is perhaps TRBD1 (5 bases). Germline V gene sequence: CDR1 DFQATT, CDR2 SNEGSKA (reference sequence). This CDR3 has 13 residues. The V and J ends lost 3 bases and 8 bases respectively, with 13 bases between them. CDR3 protein: CSASQGNYEKLFF. The CDR3 DNA reads TGCAGTGCTAGTCAGGGTAATTACGAAAAACTGTTTTTT.

The chain employs TRBV10-2 and TRBJ2-3; 8 nucleotides agree with TRBD2. Germline lookup yields CDR1 WSHSY and CDR2 SAAADI. V was clipped by 8 bases and J by 6 bases; unmatched bases: 13. This CDR3 has 15 amino acids. The CDR3 region has the DNA TGCGCCAGCCGATCGACCGGGGGGGCCCGGGATACGCAGTATTTT. Protein: CASRSTGGARDTQYF.

The gene calls are TRBV10-3 and TRBJ1-1; tentative D call: TRBD1 (6 bases). The germline V gene encodes CDR1 ENHRY and CDR2 SYGVKD. This CDR3 contains 13 residues. The V end lost 10 bases, the J end lost 0 bases, and 12 bases lay between the germline ends. This chain's CDR3 is CASLDRLNTEAFF. The CDR3 DNA reads as TGTGCCAGCCTGGACAGATTGAACACTGAAGCTTTCTTT.

The V gene is TRBV28, the J gene TRBJ1-1, with D perhaps TRBD1 (6 bases). Germline lookup yields CDR1 MDHEN and CDR2 SYDVKM. Trimming removed 8 bases from V and 2 bases from J, with 18 bases in between. The CDR3 runs to 15 residues. In DNA, the CDR3 is TGTGCCAGCCTAACCGGGGGGGCATTAAACACTGAAGCTTTCTTT. Protein sequence: CASLTGGALNTEAFF.

The rearrangement links TRBV5-1 to TRBJ2-7; a possible D gene is TRBD2 (6 bases). The germline V gene encodes CDR1 SGHRS and CDR2 YFSETQ. The CDR3 runs to 14 residues. The ends were cut back, 3 bases at V and 7 bases at J, with 17 bases in the middle. Here the CDR3 DNA reads TGCGCCAGCAGCTGGGAGGTTACCAGTCGTGAGCAGTACTTC. It codes for CASSWEVTSREQYF.

CDR3 loop: CASKLLQGYSNQPQHF. The CDR3 region has the DNA TGTGCCAGCAAACTTTTACAGGGCTATAGCAATCAGCCCCAGCATTTT. V gene TRBV28 combines with J gene TRBJ1-5, with D possibly matching TRBD1 (6 bases). The CDR3 is 16 amino acids. Germline V gene data show CDR1 as MDHEN and CDR2 as SYDVKM. Trimming shortened V by 7 bases and J by 0 bases, and 16 bases separated the two germline ends.

The chain is built from TRBV10-3 and TRBJ2-7, with 8 bases matching TRBD1. This CDR3 is built from 15 residues. Germline CDR1 ENHRY, CDR2 SYGVKD. With 6 bases clipped from V and 3 bases from J, the junction kept 10 bases outside the gene matches. CDR3 sequence: CAIRQGAGTGYEQYF. As DNA, the CDR3 is TGTGCCATCAGGCAAGGCGCGGGGACAGGCTACGAGCAGTACTTC.

The chain couples TRBV14 to TRBJ1-2; possibly TRBD1 for D (5 bases). V lost 1 base, J lost 8 bases, and 8 bases lay in between. Germline V gene lookup returns CDR1 SGHDN and CDR2 FVKESK. The CDR3 covers 12 residues. The CDR3 sequence: CASSQGGAGYTF. CDR3 DNA: TGTGCCAGCAGCCAAGGTGGGGCCGGCTACACCTTC. Full variable domain (remainder filled in from reference TRBV14 and TRBJ1-2): EAGVTQFPSHSVIEKGQTVTLRCDPISGHDNLYWYRRVMGKEIKFLLHFVKESKQDESGMPNNRFLAERTGGTYSTLKVQPAELEDSGVYFCASSQGGAGYTFGSGTRLTVV.

The chain recombines TRBV27 with TRBJ2-1; TRBD2 matches 7 bases. Germline V gene data show CDR1 as MNHEY and CDR2 as SMNVEV (reference sequence). The CDR3 is made up of 15 amino acids. V dropped 6 bases and J dropped 3; count of bases not matched to a gene: 8. CDR3 residues: CASSTFGLDYNEQFF. CDR3 DNA: TGTGCCAGCAGCACTTTTGGACTAGACTACAATGAGCAGTTCTTC.

This sequence joins TRBV4-1 and TRBJ1-5; 7 bases match TRBD1. V shed 1 base, J shed 5 bases, and the junction held 2 bases outside the gene matches. This CDR3 spans 14 amino acids. Germline values: CDR1 MGHRA, CDR2 YSYEKL. DNA for the CDR3: TGCGCCAGCAGCCAAGGAGGGGGCTATCAGCCCCAGCATTTT. This translates into CASSQGGGYQPQHF.

CDR3 coding DNA: TGTGCCAGCAGTCTACAGGGGAACACTGAAGCTTTCTTT. As protein: CASSLQGNTEAFF. This chain joins TRBV11-2 and TRBJ1-1; the D gene is possibly TRBD1 (6 bases). The CDR3 runs to 13 residues. Germline values: CDR1 SGHAT, CDR2 FQNNGV. Trimming left V 6 bases short and J 1 base short, with 9 bases between.

This rearrangement joins TRBV7-8 to TRBJ1-3; TRBD1 might be the D (5 bases). The CDR3 totals 15 residues. V was trimmed by 5 bases and J by 0 bases, leaving 11 bases between them. Germline V gene lookup returns CDR1 SGHVS and CDR2 FQNEAQ. Here the CDR3 reads CASSIGQASGNTIYF. CDR3 DNA sequence: TGTGCCAGCAGCATTGGACAAGCCTCTGGAAACACCATATATTTT.

This clone was detected once. The gene calls are TRBV27 and TRBJ2-7; D remains ambiguous. This CDR3 is built from 10 residues. With 9 bases removed from V and 1 base from J, the gap between germline ends came to 4 bases. Germline-derived CDR1 and CDR2 are MNHEY and SMNVEV (reference sequence). CDR3 sequence reads: CARQSYEQYF. The CDR3 nucleotides are TGTGCCAGGCAGTCCTACGAGCAGTACTTC.

The CDR3 protein is CASSGRTGFNEKLFF. The CDR3 coding sequence is TGTGCCAGCTCCGGACGGACAGGCTTTAATGAAAAACTGTTTTTT. The V gene is TRBV18, the J gene TRBJ1-4; TRBD1 matches 7 bases. Germline V gives CDR1 KGHSH, CDR2 LQKENI. The CDR3 totals 15 residues. V shed 6 bases and J 4 bases; nucleotides not matched to a gene: 8.

This rearrangement joins TRBV13 to TRBJ1-3; the D is unclear. V was pared by 1 base and J by 0 bases, with 7 bases between. This CDR3 comprises 15 residues. Per germline, CDR1 PRHDT and CDR2 FYEKMQ (reference sequence). The CDR3 coding sequence is TGTGCCAGCAGCTTAGAGCGCGGCTCTGGAAACACCATATATTTT. Its translation is CASSLERGSGNTIYF.

CDR3 sequence (DNA): TGTGCCAGCAGTCCATCCCGAGGCGGGGGGGCAGAGACCCAGTACTTC. As protein: CASSPSRGGGAETQYF. The chain links TRBV27 to TRBJ2-5; 9 positions match TRBD2. Germline V gene data show CDR1 as MNHEY and CDR2 as SMNVEV (reference sequence). J lost 4 bases, V lost 5 bases, and 11 bases had no gene match. CDR3 size: 16 residues.

This chain links TRBV5-1 with TRBJ2-2; possibly TRBD2 for D (6 bases). Germline V gene sequence: CDR1 SGHRS, CDR2 YFSETQ. This CDR3 is 15 amino acids long. V shed 4 bases and J shed 6 bases, with 16 bases lying between them. The CDR3 DNA follows: TGCGCCAGCAGCCTGACTAGTGTCATCGCCGGGGAGCTGTTTTTT. It specifies CASSLTSVIAGELFF.

This chain joins TRBV5-1 and TRBJ2-7, with 9 bases that match TRBD1. The germline gives CDR1 SGHRS, CDR2 YFSETQ. J lost 1 base, V lost 4 bases, and 6 bases had no gene match. This CDR3 comprises 15 residues. The CDR3 nucleotides read TGCGCCAGCAGCCTCCCCGGGACAGGGTCCTACGAGCAGTACTTC. Translating it yields CASSLPGTGSYEQYF.

The chain uses TRBV11-2 and TRBJ2-5, with 8 bases lining up with TRBD2. This CDR3 is 15 amino acids long. Unmatched junction bases numbered 6, after V lost 1 base and J lost 5 bases. CDR1 and CDR2 from the germline V gene are SGHAT and FQNNGV. The CDR3 region has the DNA TGTGCCAGCAGCTTAGTTGTTAGCGGGATGGAGACCCAGTACTTC. This sequence encodes CASSLVVSGMETQYF.